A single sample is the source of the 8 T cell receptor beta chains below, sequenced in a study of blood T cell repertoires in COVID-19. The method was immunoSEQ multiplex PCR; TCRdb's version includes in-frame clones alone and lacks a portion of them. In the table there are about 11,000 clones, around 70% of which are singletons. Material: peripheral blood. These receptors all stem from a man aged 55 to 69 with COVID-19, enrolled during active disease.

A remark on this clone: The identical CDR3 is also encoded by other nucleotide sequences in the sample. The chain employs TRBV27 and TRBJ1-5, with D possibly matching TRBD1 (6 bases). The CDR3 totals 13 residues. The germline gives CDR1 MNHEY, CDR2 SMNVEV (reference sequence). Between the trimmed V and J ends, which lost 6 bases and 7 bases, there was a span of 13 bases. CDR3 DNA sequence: TGTGCCAGCAGCAGGGGATCGGGGCAGCCCCAGCATTTT. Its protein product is CASSRGSGQPQHF.

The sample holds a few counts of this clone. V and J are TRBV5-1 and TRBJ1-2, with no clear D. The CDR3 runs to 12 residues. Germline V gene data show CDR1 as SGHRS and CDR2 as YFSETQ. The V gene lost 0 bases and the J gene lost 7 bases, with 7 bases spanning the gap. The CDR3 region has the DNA TGCGCCAGCAGCTTGGACGCCAGTGGCTACACCTTC. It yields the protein CASSLDASGYTF.

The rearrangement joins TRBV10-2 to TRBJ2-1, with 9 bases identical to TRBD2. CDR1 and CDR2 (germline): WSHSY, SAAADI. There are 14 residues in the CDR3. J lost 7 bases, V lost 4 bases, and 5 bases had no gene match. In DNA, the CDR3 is TGCGCCAGCAGTGTTAGGCGGGGGGGTAATGAGCAGTTCTTC. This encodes CASSVRRGGNEQFF.

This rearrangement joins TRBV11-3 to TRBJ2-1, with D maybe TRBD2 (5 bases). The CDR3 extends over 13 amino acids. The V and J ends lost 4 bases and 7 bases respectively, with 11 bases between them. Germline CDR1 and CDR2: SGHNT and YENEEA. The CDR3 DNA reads TGTGCCAGCAGCTCGTCCCCGGGGAATGAGCAGTTCTTC. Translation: CASSSSPGNEQFF.

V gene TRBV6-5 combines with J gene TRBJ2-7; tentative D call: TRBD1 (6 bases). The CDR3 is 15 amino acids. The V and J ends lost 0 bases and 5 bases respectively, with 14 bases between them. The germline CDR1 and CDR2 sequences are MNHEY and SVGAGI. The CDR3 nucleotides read TGTGCCAGCAGTTACTCGATTTGGGGGCGAGACGAGCAGTACTTC. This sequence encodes CASSYSIWGRDEQYF.

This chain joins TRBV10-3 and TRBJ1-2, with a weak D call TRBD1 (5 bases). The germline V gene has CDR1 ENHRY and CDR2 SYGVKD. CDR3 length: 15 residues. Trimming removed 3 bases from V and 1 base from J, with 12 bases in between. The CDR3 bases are TGTGCCATCAGTGATCGGTCAGGGTTTAACTATGGCTACACCTTC. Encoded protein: CAISDRSGFNYGYTF.

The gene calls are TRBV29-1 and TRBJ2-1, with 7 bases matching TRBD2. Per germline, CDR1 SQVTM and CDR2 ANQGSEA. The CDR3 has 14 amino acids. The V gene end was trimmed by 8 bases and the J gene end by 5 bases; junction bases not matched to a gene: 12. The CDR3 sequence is CSIPGLAENNEQFF. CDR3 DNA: TGCAGCATACCGGGGCTAGCGGAAAACAATGAGCAGTTCTTC.

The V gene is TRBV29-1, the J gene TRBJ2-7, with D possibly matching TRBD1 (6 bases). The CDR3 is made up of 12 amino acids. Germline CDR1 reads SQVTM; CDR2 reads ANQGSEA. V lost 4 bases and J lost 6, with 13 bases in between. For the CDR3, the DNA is TGCAGCGTTGTTAATGGGGGCGGCGAGCAGTACGTC. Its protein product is CSVVNGGGEQYV.